Sequencing of this T cell receptor (beta chain) was carried out in a study of metastatic and nonmetastatic thyroid tumors. Study overall: Repertoire comparisons spanned blood and tumor or nodule tissue from malignant and benign thyroid patients. Findings of the study overall: Patients with malignant thyroid tumors reportedly had significantly higher TCR beta diversity than those with benign nodules, in blood and tumor.

Patients had received no treatment of any kind before thyroid surgery. Original processing methods: The study took CDR3 differences across clinicopathological groups and made a distant-metastasis classifier for papillary thyroid cancer from them. TCRdb re-clonotyped the PCR reads through MiXCR. The V and J calls, along with clone size, are taken from TCRdb and not from the paper's own processing. Of 7,500 to 9,500 clones listed, 35% to 40% were seen once; the top ten hold roughly 21%. This CDR3 has 17 residues. Germline V CDR1 and CDR2: SGHTA, FQGTGA. The trim removed 0 bases at V and 4 bases at J, leaving 4 bases unmatched. For this clone: Antigen specificity is unknown.

The sequencing input was tumor tissue. The chain employs TRBV7-3 and TRBJ2-3; 13 nucleotides line up with TRBD2. The TCR sequence derives from a female donor with papillary thyroid cancer or a benign thyroid nodule (not recorded which). Some clones in this sample may be carry-over from other donors' samples. Written as DNA, the CDR3 is TGTGCCAGCAGCTTAACTGGACTAGCGGGAGTTTCAGATACGCAGTATTTT. As protein: CASSLTGLAGVSDTQYF.